The rows below give T cell receptor beta chains drawn from one sample of a study of T cells in Graves' hyperthyroidism and ophthalmopathy. TCRdb re-called the multiplex PCR reads through MiXCR, storing one row per CDR3 protein. The profile covers about 400,000 distinct CDR3 sequences, with roughly 14% appearing a single time and over 10% taken by the ten largest. Sequenced input: blood. Every receptor here comes from a man aged 18 to 29 with Graves' ophthalmopathy. Each CDR3 is given without its conserved first and last residue. Each record gives: D gene, CDR3 length, J gene, V gene, CDR3 protein. A D gene is named only where the DNA matches it firmly.

TRBD1 | 14 | TRBJ2-3 | TRBV3-1 | ASSQLGTGESDTQY
. | 12 | TRBJ1-1 | TRBV6-5 | ASSYRAAGTEAF
TRBD1 | 14 | TRBJ2-7 | TRBV5-1 | ASSLGGQGPYSEQY
TRBD1 | 17 | TRBJ2-6 | TRBV5-1 | ASSSGTGGTYSGANVLT
. | 14 | TRBJ2-7 | TRBV3-1 | ASSQDRWLNPYEQY
. | 12 | TRBJ1-6 | TRBV7-9 | ASSLGSGNSPLH
TRBD1 | 13 | TRBJ1-6 | TRBV20-1 | SARDPRDSNSPLH
. | 13 | TRBJ2-5 | TRBV6-2/TRBV6-3 | ASSYGAGAQETQY
. | 9 | TRBJ1-2 | TRBV2 | ASGGNYGYT
. | 13 | TRBJ2-2 | TRBV7-2 | ASSLVGDGTGELF
. | 13 | TRBJ1-2 | TRBV19 | ASRFADFGDYGYT
. | 11 | TRBJ1-2 | TRBV7-9 | ASVGTEIYGYT
. | 11 | TRBJ2-7 | TRBV4-2 | ASSQSREREQY
. | 13 | TRBJ1-5 | TRBV28 | ASRSGGISNQPQH
TRBD1 | 10 | TRBJ1-1 | TRBV13 | ASNRQGTEAF
. | 12 | TRBJ1-2 | TRBV7-9 | ASSLGRPDYGYT
. | 13 | TRBJ2-1 | TRBV4-2 | ASSLSSTIKSEQF
TRBD2 | 12 | TRBJ2-3 | TRBV19 | ASSRTRATDTQY
TRBD2 | 15 | TRBJ2-1 | TRBV18 | ASSPFLAESSYNEQF
. | 14 | TRBJ1-1 | TRBV7-9 | ACSLGAGVGGTEAF
. | 10 | TRBJ1-3 | TRBV30 | AWMDSGNTIY
. | 12 | TRBJ2-7 | TRBV6-2/TRBV6-3 | ASSYPGHAYEQY
TRBD2 | 13 | TRBJ2-3 | TRBV12-3/TRBV12-4 | ASSFSASGGDTQY
. | 12 | TRBJ2-5 | TRBV5-1 | ASSRASEQETQY
. | 10 | TRBJ2-5 | TRBV11-3 | ASSLGGSSYY
. | 13 | TRBJ2-2 | TRBV7-6 | ASSGGTENTGELF
. | 11 | TRBJ2-1 | TRBV20-1 | SARGPGPGEQF
TRBD1 | 12 | TRBJ2-7 | TRBV6-1 | ASSWGDRGNEQY
TRBD1 | 13 | TRBJ2-2 | TRBV12-3/TRBV12-4 | ASSFTQQGAGELF
. | 13 | TRBJ2-3 | TRBV24-1 | ATSDLGLARDTQY
. | 13 | TRBJ2-3 | TRBV6-2/TRBV6-3 | ASRTYSVSTDTQY
TRBD1 | 20 | TRBJ2-4 | TRBV19 | ASSIIGGHSGGLSGRKNIQY
. | 11 | TRBJ2-7 | TRBV27 | ASEEAGTGEQY
. | 14 | TRBJ1-5 | TRBV6-1 | ASSIRPGMSNQPQH
. | 14 | TRBJ1-6 | TRBV20-1 | SARGRGGPYNSPLH
. | 11 | TRBJ1-1 | TRBV20-1 | SAAGHRDTEAF
. | 12 | TRBJ1-4 | TRBV5-1 | ASSLALSNEKLF
. | 10 | TRBJ2-5 | TRBV20-1 | SAKRQVETQY
. | 13 | TRBJ2-1 | TRBV5-1 | ASSPRPGAGNEQF
. | 14 | TRBJ1-3 | TRBV6-1 | ASSSQQGFSGNTIY
. | 12 | TRBJ1-4 | TRBV12-3/TRBV12-4 | ASRQGGANEKLF
. | 18 | TRBJ2-1 | TRBV12-5 | ASGLVMEWGAPGLLDEQF
TRBD2 | 13 | TRBJ2-7 | TRBV19 | ASSQGLAASSEQY
. | 15 | TRBJ2-1 | TRBV11-2 | ASSLVFSTSVGNEQF
. | 11 | TRBJ2-2 | TRBV11-2 | ASSLQTTGELF
. | 11 | TRBJ1-1 | TRBV11-1 | ASSFGGVFEAF
. | 11 | TRBJ1-6 | TRBV11-3 | ASSFGLISPLH
TRBD2 | 12 | TRBJ2-7 | TRBV5-4 | ASSWTSGRDEQY
TRBD1 | 13 | TRBJ2-7 | TRBV5-4 | ASSQAGQGIGEQY
. | 12 | TRBJ1-2 | TRBV11-2 | ASSPGGGFYGYT
. | 13 | TRBJ2-2 | TRBV19 | ASRTRGEGGGELF
. | 14 | TRBJ1-1 | TRBV19 | ASSQDRPLRNTEAF
. | 12 | TRBJ1-4 | TRBV4-1 | ASSPARGSEKLF
TRBD1 | 11 | TRBJ2-7 | TRBV5-4 | ASSRDRLYEQY
TRBD2 | 17 | TRBJ2-5 | TRBV3-1 | ASSQDWQGDSGTSKTQY
. | 13 | TRBJ1-5 | TRBV4-1 | ASSHGGQPNQPQH
. | 15 | TRBJ2-1 | TRBV9 | ASSVGNLVSSYNEQF
. | 14 | TRBJ2-7 | TRBV19 | ASSPRRIPLEDEQY
. | 15 | TRBJ1-4 | TRBV14 | ASSQALPAPINEKLF
. | 11 | TRBJ1-5 | TRBV2 | ASEPGGYQPQH